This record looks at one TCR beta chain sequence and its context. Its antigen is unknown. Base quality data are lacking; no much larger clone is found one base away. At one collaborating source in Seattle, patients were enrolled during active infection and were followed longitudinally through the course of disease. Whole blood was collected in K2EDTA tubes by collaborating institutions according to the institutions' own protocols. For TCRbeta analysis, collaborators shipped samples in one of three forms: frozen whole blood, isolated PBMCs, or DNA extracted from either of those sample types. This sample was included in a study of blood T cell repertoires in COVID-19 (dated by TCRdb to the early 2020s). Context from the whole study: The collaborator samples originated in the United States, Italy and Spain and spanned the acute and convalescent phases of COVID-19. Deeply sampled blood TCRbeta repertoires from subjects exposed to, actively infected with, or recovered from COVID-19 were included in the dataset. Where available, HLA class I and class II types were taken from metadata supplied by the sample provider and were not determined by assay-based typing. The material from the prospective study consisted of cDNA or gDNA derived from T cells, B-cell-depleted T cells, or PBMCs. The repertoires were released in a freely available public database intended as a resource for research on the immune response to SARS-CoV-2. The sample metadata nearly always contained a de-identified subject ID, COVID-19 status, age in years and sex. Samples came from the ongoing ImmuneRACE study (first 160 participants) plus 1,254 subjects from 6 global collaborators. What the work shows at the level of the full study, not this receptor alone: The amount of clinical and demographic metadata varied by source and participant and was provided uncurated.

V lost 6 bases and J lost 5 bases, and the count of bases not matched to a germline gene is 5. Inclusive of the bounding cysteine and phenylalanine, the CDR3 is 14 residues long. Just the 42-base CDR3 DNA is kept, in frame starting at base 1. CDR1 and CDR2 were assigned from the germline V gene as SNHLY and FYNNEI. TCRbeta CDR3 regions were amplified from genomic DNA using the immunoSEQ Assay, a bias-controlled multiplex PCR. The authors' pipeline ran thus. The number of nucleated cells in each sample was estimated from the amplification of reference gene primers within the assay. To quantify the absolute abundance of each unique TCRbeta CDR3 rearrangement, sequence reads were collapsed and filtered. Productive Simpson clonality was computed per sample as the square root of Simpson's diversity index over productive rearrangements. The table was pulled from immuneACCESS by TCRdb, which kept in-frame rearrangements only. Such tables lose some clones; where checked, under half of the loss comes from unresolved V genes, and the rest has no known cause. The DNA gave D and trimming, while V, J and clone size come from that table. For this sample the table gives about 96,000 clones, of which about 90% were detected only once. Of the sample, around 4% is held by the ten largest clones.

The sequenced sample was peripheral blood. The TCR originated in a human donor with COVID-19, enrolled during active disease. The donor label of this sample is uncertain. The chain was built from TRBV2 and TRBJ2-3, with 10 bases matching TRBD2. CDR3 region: CASSSGGGEDTQYF. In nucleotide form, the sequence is TGTGCCAGCAGCAGCGGGGGGGGAGAAGATACGCAGTATTTT.